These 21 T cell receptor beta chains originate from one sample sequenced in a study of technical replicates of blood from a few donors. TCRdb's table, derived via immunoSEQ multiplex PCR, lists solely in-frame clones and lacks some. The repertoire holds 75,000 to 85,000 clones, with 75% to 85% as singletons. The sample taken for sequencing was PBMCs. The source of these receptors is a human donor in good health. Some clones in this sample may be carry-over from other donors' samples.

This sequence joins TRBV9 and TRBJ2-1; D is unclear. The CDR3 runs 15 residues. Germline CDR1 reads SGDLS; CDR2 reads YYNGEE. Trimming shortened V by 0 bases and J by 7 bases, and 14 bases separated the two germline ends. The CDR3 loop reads CASSVAPRQYNEQFF. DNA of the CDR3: TGTGCCAGCAGCGTAGCCCCCAGGCAGTATAATGAGCAGTTCTTC. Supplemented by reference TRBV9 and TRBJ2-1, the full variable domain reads DSGVTQTPKHLITATGQRVTLRCSPRSGDLSVYWYQQSLDQGLQFLIQYYNGEERAKGNILERFSAQQFPDLHSELNLSSLELGDSALYFCASSVAPRQYNEQFFGPGTRLTVL.

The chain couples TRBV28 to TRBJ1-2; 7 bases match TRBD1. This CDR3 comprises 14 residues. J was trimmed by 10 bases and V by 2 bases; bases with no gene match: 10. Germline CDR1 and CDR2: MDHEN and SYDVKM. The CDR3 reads CASSLQGEVLAYTF. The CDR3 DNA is TGTGCCAGCAGTTTACAGGGGGAGGTCCTTGCCTACACCTTC.

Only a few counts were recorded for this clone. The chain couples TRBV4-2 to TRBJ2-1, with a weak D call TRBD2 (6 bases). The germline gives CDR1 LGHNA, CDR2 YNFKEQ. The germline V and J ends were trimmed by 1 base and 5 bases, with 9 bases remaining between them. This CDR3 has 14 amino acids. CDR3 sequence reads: CASSQGRENNEQFF. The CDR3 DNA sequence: TGTGCCAGCAGCCAAGGGAGGGAAAACAATGAGCAGTTCTTC.

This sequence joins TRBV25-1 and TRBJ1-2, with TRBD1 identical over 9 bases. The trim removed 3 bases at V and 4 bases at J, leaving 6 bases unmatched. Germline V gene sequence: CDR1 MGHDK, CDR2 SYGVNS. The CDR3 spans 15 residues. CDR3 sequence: CASSDAGTGTYGYTF. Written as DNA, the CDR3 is TGTGCCAGCAGTGATGCCGGGACAGGGACCTATGGCTACACCTTC.

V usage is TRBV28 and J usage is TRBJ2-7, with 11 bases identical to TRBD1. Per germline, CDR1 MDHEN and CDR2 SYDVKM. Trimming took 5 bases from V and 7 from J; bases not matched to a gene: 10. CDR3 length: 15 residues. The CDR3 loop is CASSPGQGAAWEQYF. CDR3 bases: TGTGCCAGCAGTCCCGGACAGGGGGCCGCCTGGGAGCAGTACTTC.

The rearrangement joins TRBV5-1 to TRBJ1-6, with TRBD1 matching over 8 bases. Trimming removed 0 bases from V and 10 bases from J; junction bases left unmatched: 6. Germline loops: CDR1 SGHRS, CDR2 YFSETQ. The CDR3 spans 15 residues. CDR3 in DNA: TGCGCCAGCAGCTTGGCTGGACAGGGTCGGTCACCCCTCCACTTT. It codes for CASSLAGQGRSPLHF.

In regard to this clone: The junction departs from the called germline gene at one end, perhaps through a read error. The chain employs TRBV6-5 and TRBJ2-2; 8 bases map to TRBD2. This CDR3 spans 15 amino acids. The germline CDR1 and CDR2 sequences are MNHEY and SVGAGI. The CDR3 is CASRQRGGNGGKLFF. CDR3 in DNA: TGTGCCAGCAGGCAACGGGGGGGTAATGGCGGGAAGCTGTTTTTT.

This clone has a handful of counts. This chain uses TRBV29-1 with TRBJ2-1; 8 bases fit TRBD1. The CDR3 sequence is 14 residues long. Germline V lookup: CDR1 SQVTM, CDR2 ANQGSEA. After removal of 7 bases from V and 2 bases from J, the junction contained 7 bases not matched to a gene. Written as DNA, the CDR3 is TGCAGCGGGACCCTGGGACAGGCCTACAATGAGCAGTTCTTC. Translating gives CSGTLGQAYNEQFF.

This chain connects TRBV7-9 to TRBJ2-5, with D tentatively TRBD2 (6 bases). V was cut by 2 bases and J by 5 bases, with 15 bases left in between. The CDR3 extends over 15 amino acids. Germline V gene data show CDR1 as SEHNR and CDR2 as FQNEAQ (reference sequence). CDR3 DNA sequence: TGTGCCAGCAGCTTATGGTTGCGGGGTATGGAGACCCAGTACTTC. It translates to CASSLWLRGMETQYF.

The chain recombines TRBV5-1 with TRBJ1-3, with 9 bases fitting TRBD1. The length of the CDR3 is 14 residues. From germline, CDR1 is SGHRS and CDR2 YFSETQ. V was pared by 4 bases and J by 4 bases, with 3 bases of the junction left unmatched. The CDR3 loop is CASSLGTGGNTIYF. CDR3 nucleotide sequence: TGCGCCAGCAGCCTAGGGACAGGGGGAAACACCATATATTTT. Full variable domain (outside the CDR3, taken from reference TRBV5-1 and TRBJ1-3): KAGVTQTPRYLIKTRGQQVTLSCSPISGHRSVSWYQQTPGQGLQFLFEYFSETQRNKGNFPGRFSGRQFSNSRSEMNVSTLELGDSALYLCASSLGTGGNTIYFGEGSWLTVV.

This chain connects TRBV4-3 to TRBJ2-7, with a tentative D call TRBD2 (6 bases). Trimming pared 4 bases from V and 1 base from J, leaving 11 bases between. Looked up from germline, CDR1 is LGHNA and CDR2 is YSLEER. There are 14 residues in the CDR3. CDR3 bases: TGCGCCAGCAGCCCAGAGACTAGTTCCTACGAGCAGTACTTC. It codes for CASSPETSSYEQYF.

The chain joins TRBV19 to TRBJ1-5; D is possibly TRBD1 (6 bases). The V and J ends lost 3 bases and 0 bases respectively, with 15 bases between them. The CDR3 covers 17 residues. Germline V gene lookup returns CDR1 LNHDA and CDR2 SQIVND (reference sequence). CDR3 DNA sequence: TGTGCCAGTAGTATCGAACAGGGTTATTATAGCAATCAGCCCCAGCATTTT. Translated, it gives CASSIEQGYYSNQPQHF.

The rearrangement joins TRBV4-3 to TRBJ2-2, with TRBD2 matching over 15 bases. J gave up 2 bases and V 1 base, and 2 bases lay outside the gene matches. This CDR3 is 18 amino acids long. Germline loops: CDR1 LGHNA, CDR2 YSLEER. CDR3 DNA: TGCGCCAGCAGCCAAGGGACTAGCGGGAGGGCCAACACCGGGGAGCTGTTTTTT. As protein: CASSQGTSGRANTGELFF.

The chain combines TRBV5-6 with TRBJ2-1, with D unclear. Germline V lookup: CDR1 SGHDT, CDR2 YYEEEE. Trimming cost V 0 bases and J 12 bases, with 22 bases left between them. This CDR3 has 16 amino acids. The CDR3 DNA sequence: TGTGCCAGCAGCTTGGCCGGCGGAACTTCAATGAGTCGGCAGTTCTTC. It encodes CASSLAGGTSMSRQFF.

CDR3 bases: TGCAGCGCTAAGACAGGGTACAATGAGCAGTTCTTC. It codes for CSAKTGYNEQFF. The J gene is TRBJ2-1, the V gene TRBV29-1; 7 bases align to TRBD1. The CDR3 is 12 residues long. With 7 bases clipped from V and 4 bases from J, the junction kept 4 bases outside the gene matches. Germline values: CDR1 SQVTM, CDR2 ANQGSEA.

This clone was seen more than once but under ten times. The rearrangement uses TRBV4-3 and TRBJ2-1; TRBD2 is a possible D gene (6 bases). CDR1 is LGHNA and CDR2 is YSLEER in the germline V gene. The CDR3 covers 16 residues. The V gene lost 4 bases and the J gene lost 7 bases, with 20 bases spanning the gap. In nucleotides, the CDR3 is TGCGCCAGCAGCCTTATAGCGGACTCTCCGAGAAATGAGCAGTTCTTC. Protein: CASSLIADSPRNEQFF.

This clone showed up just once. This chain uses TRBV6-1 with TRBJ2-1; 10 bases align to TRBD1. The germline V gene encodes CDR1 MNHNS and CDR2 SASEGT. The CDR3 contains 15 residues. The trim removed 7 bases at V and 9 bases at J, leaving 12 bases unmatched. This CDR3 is CASIKDGTGVGEQFF. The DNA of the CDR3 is TGTGCCAGCATCAAAGATGGGACAGGGGTTGGTGAGCAGTTCTTC.

CDR3 DNA: TGCGCCAGCAGCCATGGACAGGGGTCCTACGAGCAGTACTTC. It yields the protein CASSHGQGSYEQYF. This chain joins TRBV4-3 and TRBJ2-7, with 9 bases identical to TRBD1. CDR1 is LGHNA, CDR2 YSLEER, per germline. The CDR3 covers 14 residues. Trimming removed 3 bases from V and 1 base from J; junction bases left unmatched: 1.

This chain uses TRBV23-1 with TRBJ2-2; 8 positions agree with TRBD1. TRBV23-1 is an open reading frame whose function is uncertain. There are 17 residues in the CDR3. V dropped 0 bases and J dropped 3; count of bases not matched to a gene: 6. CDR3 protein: CASSQSRQGADTGELFF. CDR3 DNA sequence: TGCGCCAGCAGTCAATCGCGGCAGGGGGCGGACACCGGGGAGCTGTTTTTT.

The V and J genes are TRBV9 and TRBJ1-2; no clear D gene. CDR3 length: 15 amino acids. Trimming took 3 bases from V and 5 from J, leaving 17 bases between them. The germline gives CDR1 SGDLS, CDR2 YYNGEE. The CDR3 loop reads CASSAEEGTRYGYTF. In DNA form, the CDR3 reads TGTGCCAGCAGCGCCGAAGAGGGTACGCGATATGGCTACACCTTC.

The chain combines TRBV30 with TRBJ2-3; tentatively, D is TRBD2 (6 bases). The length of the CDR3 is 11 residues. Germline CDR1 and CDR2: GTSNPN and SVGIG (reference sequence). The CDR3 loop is CLARLIDTQYF. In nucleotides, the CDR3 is TGTCTAGCGCGACTGATAGATACGCAGTATTTT.